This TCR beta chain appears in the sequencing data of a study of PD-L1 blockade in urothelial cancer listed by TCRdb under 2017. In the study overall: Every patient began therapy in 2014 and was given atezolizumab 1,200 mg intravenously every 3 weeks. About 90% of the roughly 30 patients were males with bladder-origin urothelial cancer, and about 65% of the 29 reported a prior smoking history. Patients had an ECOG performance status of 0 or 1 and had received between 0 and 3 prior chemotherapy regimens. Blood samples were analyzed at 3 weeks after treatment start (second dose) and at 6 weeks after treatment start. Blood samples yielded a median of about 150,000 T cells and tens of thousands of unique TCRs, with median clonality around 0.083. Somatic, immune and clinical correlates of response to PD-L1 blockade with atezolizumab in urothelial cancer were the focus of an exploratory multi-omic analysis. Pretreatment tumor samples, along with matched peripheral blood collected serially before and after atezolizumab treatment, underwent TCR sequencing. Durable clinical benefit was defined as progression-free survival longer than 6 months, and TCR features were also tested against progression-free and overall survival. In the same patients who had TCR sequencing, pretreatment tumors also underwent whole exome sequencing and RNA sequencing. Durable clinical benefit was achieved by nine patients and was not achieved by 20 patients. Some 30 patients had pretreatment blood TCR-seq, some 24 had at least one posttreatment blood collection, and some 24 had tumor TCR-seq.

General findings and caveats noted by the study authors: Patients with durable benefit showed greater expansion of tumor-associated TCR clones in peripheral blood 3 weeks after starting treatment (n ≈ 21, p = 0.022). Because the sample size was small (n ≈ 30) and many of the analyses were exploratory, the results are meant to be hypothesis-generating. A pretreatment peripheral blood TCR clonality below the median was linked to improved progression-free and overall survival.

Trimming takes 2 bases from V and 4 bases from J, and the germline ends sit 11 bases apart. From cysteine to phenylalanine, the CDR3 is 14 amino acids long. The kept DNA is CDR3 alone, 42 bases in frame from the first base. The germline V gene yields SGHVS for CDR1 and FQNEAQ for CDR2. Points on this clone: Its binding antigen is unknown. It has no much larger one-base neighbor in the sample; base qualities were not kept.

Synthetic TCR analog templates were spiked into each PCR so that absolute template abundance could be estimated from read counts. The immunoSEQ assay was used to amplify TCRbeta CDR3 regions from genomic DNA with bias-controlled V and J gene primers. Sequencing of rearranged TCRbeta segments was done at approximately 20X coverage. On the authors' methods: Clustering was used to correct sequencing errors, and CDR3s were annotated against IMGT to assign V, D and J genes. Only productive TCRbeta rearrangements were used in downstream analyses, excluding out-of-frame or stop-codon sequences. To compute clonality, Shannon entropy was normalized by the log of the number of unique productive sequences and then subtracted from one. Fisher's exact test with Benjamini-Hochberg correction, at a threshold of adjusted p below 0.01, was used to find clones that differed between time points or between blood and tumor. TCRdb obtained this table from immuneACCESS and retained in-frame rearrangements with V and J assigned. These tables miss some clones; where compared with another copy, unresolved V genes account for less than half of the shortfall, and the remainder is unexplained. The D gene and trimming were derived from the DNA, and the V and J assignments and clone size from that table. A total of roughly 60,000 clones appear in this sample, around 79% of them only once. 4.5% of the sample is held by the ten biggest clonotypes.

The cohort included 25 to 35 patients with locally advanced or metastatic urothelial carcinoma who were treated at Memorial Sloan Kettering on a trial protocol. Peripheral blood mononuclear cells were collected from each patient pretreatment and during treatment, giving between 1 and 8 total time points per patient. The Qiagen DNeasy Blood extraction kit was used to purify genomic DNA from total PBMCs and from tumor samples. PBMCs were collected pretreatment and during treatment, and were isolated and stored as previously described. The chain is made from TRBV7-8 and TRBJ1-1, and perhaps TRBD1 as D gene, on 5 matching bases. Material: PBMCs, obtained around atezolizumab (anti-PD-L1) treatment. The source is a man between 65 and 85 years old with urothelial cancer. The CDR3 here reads CASSLQLGATEAFF. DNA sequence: TGTGCCAGCAGCTTACAGTTAGGGGCCACTGAAGCTTTCTTT.